The present TCR beta chain was sequenced within a study of identical twins. TCRdb processed the 5' RACE reads anew with MiXCR; each CDR3 protein has one entry. The table shows over 600,000 distinct CDR3 sequences, with about 20% occurring only once. This CDR3 is built from 12 residues. The V and J ends lost 6 bases and 11 bases respectively, with 19 bases between them. Looked up from germline, CDR1 is SQVTM and CDR2 is ANQGSEA. This clonotype was counted only a few times. The data were also submitted as part of a second study, on T cells expressing NK-cell markers. That work contributes: Sorted CD3+CD56+NKG2C+, CD3+CD56+NKG2C- and CD3+CD56-NKG2C+ T cells supplied TCR beta repertoires.

The rearrangement joins TRBV29-1 to TRBJ1-1; D not resolved. This clonotype was obtained from a woman aged 18 to 35 in good health. Sequencing was carried out using PBMCs. CDR3 coding DNA: TGCAGCGTGTCCTCATTCGTGGACCTGGCTTTCTTT. Its translation is CSVSSFVDLAFF.